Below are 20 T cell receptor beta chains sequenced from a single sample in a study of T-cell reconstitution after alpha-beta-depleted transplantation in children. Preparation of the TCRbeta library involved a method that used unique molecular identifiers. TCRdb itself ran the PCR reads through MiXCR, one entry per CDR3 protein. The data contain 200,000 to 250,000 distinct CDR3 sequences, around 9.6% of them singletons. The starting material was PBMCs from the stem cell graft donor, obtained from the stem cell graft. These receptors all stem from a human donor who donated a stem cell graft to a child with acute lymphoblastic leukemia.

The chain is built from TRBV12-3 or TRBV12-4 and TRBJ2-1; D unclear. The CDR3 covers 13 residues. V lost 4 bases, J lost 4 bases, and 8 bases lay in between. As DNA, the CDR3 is TGTGCCAGCAGTTCCGGACCGTACAATGAGCAGTTCTTC. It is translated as CASSSGPYNEQFF.

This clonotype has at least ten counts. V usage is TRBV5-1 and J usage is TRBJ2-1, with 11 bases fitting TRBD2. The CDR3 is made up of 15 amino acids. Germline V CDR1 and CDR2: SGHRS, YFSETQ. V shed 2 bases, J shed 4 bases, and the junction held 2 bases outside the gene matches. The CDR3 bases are TGCGCCAGCAGCTTTAGCGGGGGGGCGTACAATGAGCAGTTCTTC. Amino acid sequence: CASSFSGGAYNEQFF.

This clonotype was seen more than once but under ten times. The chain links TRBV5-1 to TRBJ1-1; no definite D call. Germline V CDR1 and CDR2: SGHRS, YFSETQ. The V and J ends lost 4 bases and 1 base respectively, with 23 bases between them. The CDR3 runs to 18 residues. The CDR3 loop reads CASSPTGNPGGKNTEAFF. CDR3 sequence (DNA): TGCGCCAGCAGCCCCACGGGTAACCCGGGAGGAAAGAACACTGAAGCTTTCTTT.

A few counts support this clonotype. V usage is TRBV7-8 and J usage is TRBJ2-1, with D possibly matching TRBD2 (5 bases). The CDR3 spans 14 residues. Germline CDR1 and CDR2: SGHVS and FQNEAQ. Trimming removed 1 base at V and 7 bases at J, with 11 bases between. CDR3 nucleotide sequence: TGTGCCAGCAGCTTAGGGCCGGGGTTAAATGAGCAGTTCTTC. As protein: CASSLGPGLNEQFF.

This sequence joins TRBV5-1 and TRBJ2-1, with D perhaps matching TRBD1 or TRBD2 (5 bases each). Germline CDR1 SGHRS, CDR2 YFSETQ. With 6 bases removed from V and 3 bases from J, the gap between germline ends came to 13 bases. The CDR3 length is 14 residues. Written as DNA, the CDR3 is TGCGCCAGCACCAGGGTGGGGGACTACAATGAGCAGTTCTTC. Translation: CASTRVGDYNEQFF.

CDR3 nucleotide sequence: TGTGCCAGTAGGGACACAGGGGACTATGGCTACACCTTC. Translating gives CASRDTGDYGYTF. This sequence joins TRBV19 and TRBJ1-2, with 7 bases lining up with TRBD1. The germline V gene has CDR1 LNHDA and CDR2 SQIVND (reference sequence). V shed 6 bases, J shed 3 bases, and the junction held 4 bases outside the gene matches. The CDR3 contains 13 residues. The full variable domain, completed using reference TRBV19 and TRBJ1-2, is DGGITQSPKYLFRKEGQNVTLSCEQNLNHDAMYWYRQDPGQGLRLIYYSQIVNDFQKGDIAEGYSVSREKKESFPLTVTSAQKNPTAFYLCASRDTGDYGYTFGSGTRLTVV.

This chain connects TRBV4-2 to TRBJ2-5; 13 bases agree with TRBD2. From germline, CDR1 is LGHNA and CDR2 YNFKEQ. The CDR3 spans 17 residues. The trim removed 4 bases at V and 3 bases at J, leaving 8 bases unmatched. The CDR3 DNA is TGTGCCAGCAGCCCCCTGCTCGGACTAGCGGGGGAAGAGACCCAGTACTTC. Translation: CASSPLLGLAGEETQYF.

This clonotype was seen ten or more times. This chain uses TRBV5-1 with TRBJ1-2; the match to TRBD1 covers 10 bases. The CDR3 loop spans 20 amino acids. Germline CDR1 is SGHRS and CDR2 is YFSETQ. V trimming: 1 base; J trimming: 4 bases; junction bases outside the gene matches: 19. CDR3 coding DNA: TGCGCCAGCAGCTTGCGCGGGGCGTTCCGGGACAGGGGCGACATCTATGGCTACACCTTC. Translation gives CASSLRGAFRDRGDIYGYTF.

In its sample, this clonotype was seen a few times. The DNA for the CDR3 is TGCAGTTCCTCCCGGGAGATAGAGCAGTTCTTC. Translating it yields CSSSREIEQFF. The J gene is TRBJ2-1, the V gene TRBV20-1; D possibly corresponds to TRBD2 (6 bases). V was cut by 8 bases and J by 10 bases, with 15 bases left in between. Germline CDR1 DFQATT, CDR2 SNEGSKA (reference sequence). This CDR3 has 11 amino acids.

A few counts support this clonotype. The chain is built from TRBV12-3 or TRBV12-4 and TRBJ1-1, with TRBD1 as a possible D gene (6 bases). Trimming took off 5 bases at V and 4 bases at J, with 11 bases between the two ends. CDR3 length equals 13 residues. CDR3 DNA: TGTGCCAGCAGTGTTGGACAGATCACTGAAGCTTTCTTT. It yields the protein CASSVGQITEAFF.

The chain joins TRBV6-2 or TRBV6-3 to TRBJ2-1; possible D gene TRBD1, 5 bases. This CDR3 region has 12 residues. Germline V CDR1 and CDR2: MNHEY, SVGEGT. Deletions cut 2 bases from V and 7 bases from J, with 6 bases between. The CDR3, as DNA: TGTGCCAGCAGTTACAGGGGTAATGAGCAGTTCTTC. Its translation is CASSYRGNEQFF.

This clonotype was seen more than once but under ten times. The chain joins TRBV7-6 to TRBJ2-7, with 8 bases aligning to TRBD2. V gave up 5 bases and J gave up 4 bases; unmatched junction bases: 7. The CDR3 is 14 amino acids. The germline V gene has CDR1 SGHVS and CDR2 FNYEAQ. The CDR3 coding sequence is TGTGCCAGCAGCCCCGGGACTAGTATTTACGAGCAGTACTTC. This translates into CASSPGTSIYEQYF.

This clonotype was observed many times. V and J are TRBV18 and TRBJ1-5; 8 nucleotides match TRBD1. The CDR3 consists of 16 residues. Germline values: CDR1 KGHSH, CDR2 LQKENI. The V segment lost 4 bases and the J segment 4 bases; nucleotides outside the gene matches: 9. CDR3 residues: CASSRAAGGFNQPQHF. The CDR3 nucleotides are TGTGCCAGCTCACGGGCGGCAGGGGGCTTTAATCAGCCCCAGCATTTT.

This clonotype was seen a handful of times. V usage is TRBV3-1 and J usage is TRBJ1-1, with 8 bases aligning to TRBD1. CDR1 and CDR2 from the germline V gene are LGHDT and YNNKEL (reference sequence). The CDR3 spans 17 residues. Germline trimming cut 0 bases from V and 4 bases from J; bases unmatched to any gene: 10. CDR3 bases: TGTGCCAGCAGCCAAGAAAGGGCTCAGGGGGCAGGCACTGAAGCTTTCTTT. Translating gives CASSQERAQGAGTEAFF.

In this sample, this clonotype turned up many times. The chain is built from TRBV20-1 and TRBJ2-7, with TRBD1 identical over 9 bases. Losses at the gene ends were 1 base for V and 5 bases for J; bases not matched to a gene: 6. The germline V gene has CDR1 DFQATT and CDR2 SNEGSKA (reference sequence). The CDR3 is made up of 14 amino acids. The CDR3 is CSARVGDRADEQYF. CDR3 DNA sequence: TGCAGTGCTAGAGTCGGGGACAGGGCAGACGAGCAGTACTTC.

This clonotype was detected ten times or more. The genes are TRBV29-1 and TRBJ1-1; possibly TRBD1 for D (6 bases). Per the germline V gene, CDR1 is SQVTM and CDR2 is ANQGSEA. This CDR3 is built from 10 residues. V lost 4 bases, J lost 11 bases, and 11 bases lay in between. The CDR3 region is CSVVLGAAFF. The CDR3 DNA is TGCAGCGTTGTATTGGGGGCCGCTTTCTTT.

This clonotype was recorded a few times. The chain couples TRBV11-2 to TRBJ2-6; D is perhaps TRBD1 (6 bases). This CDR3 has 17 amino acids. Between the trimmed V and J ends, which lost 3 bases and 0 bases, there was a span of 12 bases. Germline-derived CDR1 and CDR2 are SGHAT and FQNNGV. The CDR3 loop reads CASSFQGPSSGANVLTF. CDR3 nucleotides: TGTGCCAGCAGCTTTCAGGGGCCAAGCTCTGGGGCCAACGTCCTGACTTTC.

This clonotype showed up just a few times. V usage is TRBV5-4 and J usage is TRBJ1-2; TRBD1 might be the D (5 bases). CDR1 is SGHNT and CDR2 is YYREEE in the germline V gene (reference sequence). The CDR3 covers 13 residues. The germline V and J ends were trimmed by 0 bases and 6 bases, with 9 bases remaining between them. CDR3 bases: TGTGCCAGCAGCTTGGTGGGGACTGATGGCTACACCTTC. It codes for CASSLVGTDGYTF.

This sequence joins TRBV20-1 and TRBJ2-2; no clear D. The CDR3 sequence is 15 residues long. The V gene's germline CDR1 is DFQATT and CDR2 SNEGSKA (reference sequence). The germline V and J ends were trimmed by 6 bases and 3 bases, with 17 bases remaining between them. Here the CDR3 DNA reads TGCAGTGCCGGGTACCGGGCCCTCTACACCGGGGAGCTGTTTTTT. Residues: CSAGYRALYTGELFF.

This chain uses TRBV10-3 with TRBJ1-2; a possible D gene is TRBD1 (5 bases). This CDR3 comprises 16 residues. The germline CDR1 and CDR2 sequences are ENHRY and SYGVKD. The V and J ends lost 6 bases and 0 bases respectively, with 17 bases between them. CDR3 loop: CAIRGTGSRANYGYTF. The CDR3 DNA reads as TGTGCCATCAGGGGGACCGGATCTCGTGCTAACTATGGCTACACCTTC.